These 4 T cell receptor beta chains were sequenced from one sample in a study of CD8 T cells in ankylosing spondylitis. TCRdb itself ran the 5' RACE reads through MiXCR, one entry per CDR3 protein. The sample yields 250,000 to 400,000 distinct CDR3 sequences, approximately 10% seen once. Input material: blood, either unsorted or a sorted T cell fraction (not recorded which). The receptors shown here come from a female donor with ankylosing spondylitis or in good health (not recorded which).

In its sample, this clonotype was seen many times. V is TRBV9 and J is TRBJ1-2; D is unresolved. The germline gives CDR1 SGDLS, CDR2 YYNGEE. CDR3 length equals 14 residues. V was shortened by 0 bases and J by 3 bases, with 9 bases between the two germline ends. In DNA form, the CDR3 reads TGTGCCAGCAGCGTAGATCCACGGGACTATGGCTACACCTTC. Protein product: CASSVDPRDYGYTF.

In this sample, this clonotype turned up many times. The CDR3 DNA follows: TGTGCCAGCAGCTTAGACGGACGCTATGGCTACACCTTC. Encoded protein: CASSLDGRYGYTF. The chain combines TRBV7-2 with TRBJ1-2, with D unclear. The germline gives CDR1 SGHTA, CDR2 FQGNSA. The CDR3 covers 13 residues. V lost 1 base, J lost 4 bases, and 7 bases lay in between.

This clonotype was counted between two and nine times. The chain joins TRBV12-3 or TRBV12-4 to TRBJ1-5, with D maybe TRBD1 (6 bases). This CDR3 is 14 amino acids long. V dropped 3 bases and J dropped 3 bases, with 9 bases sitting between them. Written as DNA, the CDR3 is TGTGCCAGCAGTTTCTCAGGGGACAATCAGCCCCAGCATTTT. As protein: CASSFSGDNQPQHF.

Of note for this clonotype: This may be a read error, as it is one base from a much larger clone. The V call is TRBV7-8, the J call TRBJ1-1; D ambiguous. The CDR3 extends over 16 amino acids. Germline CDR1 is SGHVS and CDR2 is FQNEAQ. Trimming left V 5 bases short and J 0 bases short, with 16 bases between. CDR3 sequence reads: CASSQSFVGVNTEAFF. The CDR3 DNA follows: TGTGCCAGCAGCCAATCCTTTGTCGGGGTGAACACTGAAGCTTTCTTT.